This T cell receptor beta chain emerged from a study of HIV-infected children after antiretroviral therapy interruption. In the study overall: Continuous-treatment children had median age around 8 years, interruption around 9.5 years. Weeks 0, 12, interruption end (24 or 48), and about 3 years post-study gave interruption-arm samples.

This CDR3 has 16 residues. CDR1 and CDR2 (germline): LGHDT, YNNKEL (reference sequence). V dropped 1 base and J dropped 1; count of bases not matched to a gene: 6. A 3' RACE protocol on RNA, with unique molecular identifiers, produced the TCR library. TCRdb reprocessed the 3' RACE reads with MiXCR, giving one entry per CDR3 protein. Of 90,000 or so distinct CDR3 sequences in the sample, about 6.3% were seen once. The sample's treatment: PENTA 11 planned treatment interruption arm or continuous ART arm. From thawed PBMCs, naive CD4+ CD45RA+ CD45RO- T cells were sorted. This TCR came from a pool of human donors with HIV. This sample comprised CD45RA+ CD4+ T cells from PBMCs, pooled from several time points, obtained from a donor given antiretroviral therapy, either interrupted or continuous. The subset is: naive CD4+ CD45RA+ CD45RO- T cells. The rearrangement uses TRBV3-1 and TRBJ1-1; 7 bases align to TRBD1. CDR3 nucleotides: TGTGCCAGCAGCCAAGTTGAACCAGGGGGGAACACTGAAGCTTTCTTT. Translation: CASSQVEPGGNTEAFF.